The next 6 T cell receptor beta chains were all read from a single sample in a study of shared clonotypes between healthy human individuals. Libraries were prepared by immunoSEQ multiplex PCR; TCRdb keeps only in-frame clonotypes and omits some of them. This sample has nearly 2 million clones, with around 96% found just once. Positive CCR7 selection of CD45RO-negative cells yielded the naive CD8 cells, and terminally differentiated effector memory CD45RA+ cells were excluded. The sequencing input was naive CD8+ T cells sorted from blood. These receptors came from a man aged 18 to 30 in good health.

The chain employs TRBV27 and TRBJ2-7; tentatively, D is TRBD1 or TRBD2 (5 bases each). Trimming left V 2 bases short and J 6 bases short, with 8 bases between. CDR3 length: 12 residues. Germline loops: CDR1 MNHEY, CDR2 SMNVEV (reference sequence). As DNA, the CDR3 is TGTGCCAGCAGTTTAAAGGGGACCGAGCAGTACTTC. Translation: CASSLKGTEQYF.

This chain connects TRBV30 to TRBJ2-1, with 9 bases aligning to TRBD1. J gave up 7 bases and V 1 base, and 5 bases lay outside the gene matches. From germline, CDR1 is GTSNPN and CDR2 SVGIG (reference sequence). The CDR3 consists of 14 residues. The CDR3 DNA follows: TGTGCCTGGAGTGGACAGGGGGGACTAAATGAGCAGTTCTTC. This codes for CAWSGQGGLNEQFF.

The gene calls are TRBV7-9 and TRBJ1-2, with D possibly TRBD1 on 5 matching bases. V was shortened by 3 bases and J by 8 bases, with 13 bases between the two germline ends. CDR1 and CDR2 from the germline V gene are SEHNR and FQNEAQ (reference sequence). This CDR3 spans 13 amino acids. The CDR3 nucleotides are TGTGCCAGCAGCTTTGGGGGAGTTGAGGGCTACACCTTC. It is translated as CASSFGGVEGYTF.

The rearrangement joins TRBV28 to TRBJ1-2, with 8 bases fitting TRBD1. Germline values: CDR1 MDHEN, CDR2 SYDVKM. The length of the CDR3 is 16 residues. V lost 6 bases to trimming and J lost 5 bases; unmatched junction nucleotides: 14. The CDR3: CASSPVSRGRDYGYTF. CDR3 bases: TGTGCCAGCAGCCCCGTTTCCAGGGGGCGAGATTATGGCTACACCTTC.

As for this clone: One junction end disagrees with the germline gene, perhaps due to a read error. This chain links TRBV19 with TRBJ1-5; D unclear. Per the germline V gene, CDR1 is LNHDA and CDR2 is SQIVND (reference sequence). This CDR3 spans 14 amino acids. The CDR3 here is CASSLEYLNQPQHF. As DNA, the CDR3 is TGTGCCAGTAGTCTAGAGTACCTCAATCAGCCCCAGCATTTT.

CDR3 DNA: TGTGCCAGCAGCTTACAGGGAGCAGATACGCAGTATTTT. It is translated as CASSLQGADTQYF. V gene TRBV7-9 combines with J gene TRBJ2-3; D might be TRBD1 or TRBD2, each matching 5 bases. V shed 2 bases and J shed 4 bases, with 7 bases lying between them. The CDR3 is 13 amino acids. Germline V CDR1 and CDR2: SEHNR, FQNEAQ (reference sequence).